The rows below give T cell receptor beta chains drawn from one sample of a study of OX40 agonist ivuxolimab in advanced cancers. Clones were sequenced by immunoSEQ multiplex PCR, and TCRdb holds only the in-frame ones, with some missing. This table has fewer than 85,000 clones, about nine tenths appearing once. The sample consisted of CD4+ or CD8+ T cells sorted from blood, taken in a trial of the OX40 agonist ivuxolimab. The receptors originated from an adult with an advanced solid tumor such as melanoma, head and neck, liver or kidney cancer. The CDR3 runs from the conserved cysteine through the conserved F or W. D genes are given only for firm matches. Not all rows give a size; the values are once, few, many and, for expanded clones, a class.

v_gene: TRBV6-6
abundance: few
j_gene: TRBJ2-1
d_gene: -
CDR3nt: TGTGCCAGCAGTTCCCCCCCCAATAACAATGAGCAGTTCTTC
CDR3aa: CASSSPPNNNEQFF

v_gene: TRBV19
abundance: -
j_gene: TRBJ2-7
d_gene: TRBD1
CDR3nt: TGTGCCAGTAGTCCGCAGGACAGGGTCGACGAGCAGTACTTC
CDR3aa: CASSPQDRVDEQYF

v_gene: TRBV5-6
abundance: once
j_gene: TRBJ2-5
d_gene: -
CDR3nt: TGTGCCAGCAGCTTGGGTCTCAGGGAGGAGACCCAGTACTTC
CDR3aa: CASSLGLREETQYF

v_gene: TRBV19
abundance: few
j_gene: TRBJ1-4
d_gene: TRBD1
CDR3nt: TGTGCCAGTAGCCCTAGACAGGGCCGTGAAAAACTGTTTTTT
CDR3aa: CASSPRQGREKLFF

v_gene: TRBV7-9
abundance: -
j_gene: TRBJ1-5
d_gene: -
CDR3nt: TGTGCCAGCAGCTTTCTCTACGGGCCCCAGCATTTT
CDR3aa: CASSFLYGPQHF

v_gene: TRBV18
abundance: -
j_gene: TRBJ2-2
d_gene: -
CDR3nt: TGTGCCAGCTCACCACCGAGGATGGCCGGGGAGCTGTTTTTT
CDR3aa: CASSPPRMAGELFF

v_gene: TRBV7-3
abundance: -
j_gene: TRBJ2-7
d_gene: TRBD2
CDR3nt: TGTGCCAGCAGCTCCGGCCCCCCTATAGCGGGCGGGCAGTACTTC
CDR3aa: CASSSGPPIAGGQYF

v_gene: TRBV7-3
abundance: -
j_gene: TRBJ2-7
d_gene: TRBD2
CDR3nt: TGTGCCAGCAGCTTAAGACTAGCGGGAGACGGAAAGCAGTACTTC
CDR3aa: CASSLRLAGDGKQYF

v_gene: TRBV29-1
abundance: once
j_gene: TRBJ2-3
d_gene: -
CDR3nt: TGCAGCGTTCGCAGAACCACTGGCACAGATACGCAGTATTTT
CDR3aa: CSVRRTTGTDTQYF

v_gene: TRBV28
abundance: -
j_gene: TRBJ2-2
d_gene: TRBD2
CDR3nt: TGTGCCAGCACCTCGTGGCGGGGGTCTACCGGGGAGCTGTTTTTT
CDR3aa: CASTSWRGSTGELFF

v_gene: TRBV18
abundance: -
j_gene: TRBJ2-2
d_gene: -
CDR3nt: TGTGCCAGCTCGGGGGGCGCCGGGGAGCTGTTTTTT
CDR3aa: CASSGGAGELFF

v_gene: TRBV2
abundance: -
j_gene: TRBJ1-3
d_gene: TRBD1
CDR3nt: TGTGCCAGCATCGTGTCAGGGGGCAACACCATATATTTT
CDR3aa: CASIVSGGNTIYF

v_gene: TRBV4-1
abundance: -
j_gene: TRBJ2-7
d_gene: -
CDR3nt: TGCGCCAGCAGCACCAGGGACGGAGCCTACGAGCAGTACTTC
CDR3aa: CASSTRDGAYEQYF

v_gene: TRBV7-9
abundance: -
j_gene: TRBJ2-5
d_gene: -
CDR3nt: TGTGCCAGCCGCCGGGGAGGCGAGACCCAGTACTTC
CDR3aa: CASRRGGETQYF

v_gene: TRBV5-8
abundance: -
j_gene: TRBJ2-1
d_gene: -
CDR3nt: TGTGCCAGCAGCCTCGGACGAAACGACTACAATGAGCAGTTCTTC
CDR3aa: CASSLGRNDYNEQFF

v_gene: TRBV28
abundance: -
j_gene: TRBJ1-2
d_gene: -
CDR3nt: TGTGCCAGCAGCCCTACAGCGGGCAAGTTTGACGGCTACACCTTC
CDR3aa: CASSPTAGKFDGYTF

v_gene: TRBV19
abundance: -
j_gene: TRBJ2-5
d_gene: -
CDR3nt: TGTGCCAGTAGTATCTTGTCTTCACAAGAGACCCAGTACTTC
CDR3aa: CASSILSSQETQYF

v_gene: TRBV7-3
abundance: -
j_gene: TRBJ1-1
d_gene: -
CDR3nt: TGTGCCAGCAGCTCACAGGAGAACACTGAAGCTTTCTTT
CDR3aa: CASSSQENTEAFF

v_gene: TRBV5-6
abundance: once
j_gene: TRBJ2-6
d_gene: -
CDR3nt: TGTGCCAGCAGCTTGGCCGGCAGGGGCTTTGGGGCCAACGTCCTGACTTTC
CDR3aa: CASSLAGRGFGANVLTF

v_gene: TRBV5-4
abundance: -
j_gene: TRBJ2-3
d_gene: -
CDR3nt: TGTGCCAGCAGCACTAGCACAGATACGCAGTATTTT
CDR3aa: CASSTSTDTQYF

v_gene: TRBV7-3
abundance: -
j_gene: TRBJ2-3
d_gene: -
CDR3nt: TGTGCCAGCAGCTTCTCGGCTAGAAGTACAGATACGCAGTATTTT
CDR3aa: CASSFSARSTDTQYF

v_gene: TRBV7-9
abundance: -
j_gene: TRBJ1-2
d_gene: -
CDR3nt: TGTGCCAGCAGCTTCGAAGGAGGGGCAGGCTATGGCTACACCTTC
CDR3aa: CASSFEGGAGYGYTF

v_gene: TRBV5-4
abundance: -
j_gene: TRBJ2-1
d_gene: TRBD2
CDR3nt: TGTGCCAGCAGCCCTGCGGCTAGCGGGAGAGGTGTAAATGAGCAGTTCTTC
CDR3aa: CASSPAASGRGVNEQFF

v_gene: TRBV5-1
abundance: few
j_gene: TRBJ2-3
d_gene: TRBD2
CDR3nt: TGCGCCAGCAGCTTTACTAGCGGGAGAGGGGCAGATACGCAGTATTTT
CDR3aa: CASSFTSGRGADTQYF

v_gene: TRBV11-2
abundance: -
j_gene: TRBJ1-5
d_gene: -
CDR3nt: TGTGCCAGCAGCTTAGGACTGACAGGCAATCAGCCCCAGCATTTT
CDR3aa: CASSLGLTGNQPQHF

v_gene: TRBV30
abundance: -
j_gene: TRBJ2-3
d_gene: TRBD2
CDR3nt: TGTGCCTGGATCCAGACTAGCGGTGGCGATACGCAGTATTTT
CDR3aa: CAWIQTSGGDTQYF

v_gene: TRBV28
abundance: -
j_gene: TRBJ2-2
d_gene: -
CDR3nt: TGTGCCAGCAGTTCCATGAACGGGGAGCTGTTTTTT
CDR3aa: CASSSMNGELFF

v_gene: TRBV5-4
abundance: -
j_gene: TRBJ2-1
d_gene: TRBD2
CDR3nt: TGTGCCAGCAGACCTAGAGCTAGCGGAAATGAGCAGTTCTTC
CDR3aa: CASRPRASGNEQFF

v_gene: TRBV6-1
abundance: -
j_gene: TRBJ1-2
d_gene: -
CDR3nt: TGTGCCAGCAGTGAAGGTGCCACTTATGGCTACACCTTC
CDR3aa: CASSEGATYGYTF

v_gene: TRBV6-6
abundance: -
j_gene: TRBJ2-3
d_gene: -
CDR3nt: TGTGCCAGCAGTTTTCAGGGCGTAGATACGCAGTATTTT
CDR3aa: CASSFQGVDTQYF

v_gene: TRBV6-5
abundance: once
j_gene: TRBJ1-5
d_gene: TRBD1
CDR3nt: TGTGCCAGCAGCTCCGGACAGGGAAGCAATCAGCCCCAGCATTTT
CDR3aa: CASSSGQGSNQPQHF

v_gene: TRBV6-5
abundance: -
j_gene: TRBJ1-5
d_gene: -
CDR3nt: TGTGCCAGCAGTTACCAAGGGATTCGCCAGCCCCAGCATTTT
CDR3aa: CASSYQGIRQPQHF